The next 30 T cell receptor beta chains were all read from a single sample in a study of T-cell reconstitution after alpha-beta-depleted transplantation in children. TCRbeta library preparation incorporated unique molecular identifiers. MiXCR, run by TCRdb on the PCR reads, gives a single entry per CDR3 protein. The sample has about 500,000 distinct CDR3 sequences, 32% seen once. The source was PBMCs from the stem cell graft donor, collected from the stem cell graft. These receptor sequences come from a human donor who donated a stem cell graft to a child with aplastic anemia.

The sample holds a few counts of this clonotype. The J gene is TRBJ2-1, the V gene TRBV7-2; D tentatively reads TRBD1 or TRBD2 (5 bases each). Germline V gene data show CDR1 as SGHTA and CDR2 as FQGNSA. V shed 4 bases and J shed 9 bases, with 10 bases lying between them. The CDR3 length is 12 residues. CDR3 loop: CASSSSGGEQFF. CDR3 nucleotides: TGTGCCAGCAGCTCAAGTGGGGGTGAGCAGTTCTTC.

The J gene is TRBJ2-7, the V gene TRBV30, with TRBD2 matching 8 bases. Germline V lookup: CDR1 GTSNPN, CDR2 SVGIG (reference sequence). The CDR3 is made up of 16 amino acids. V shed 2 bases, J shed 4 bases, and the junction held 13 bases outside the gene matches. CDR3 coding DNA: TGTGCCTGGAGTTCACAACTAGCGGCGCGATTTTACGAGCAGTACTTC. Its translation is CAWSSQLAARFYEQYF. The full variable domain, with the rest looked up from reference TRBV30 and TRBJ2-7, is SQTIHQWPATLVQPVGSPLSLECTVEGTSNPNLYWYRQAAGRGLQLLFYSVGIGQISSEVPQNLSASRPQDRQFILSSKKLLLSDSGFYLCAWSSQLAARFYEQYFGPGTRLTVT.

This clonotype showed up just a few times. The chain links TRBV12-3 or TRBV12-4 to TRBJ2-5; D remains ambiguous. The germline V and J ends were trimmed by 4 bases and 5 bases, with 17 bases remaining between them. The CDR3 is 15 residues long. In DNA form, the CDR3 reads TGTGCCAGCAGTTCAGCCCCGACCCCCAGGGAGACCCAGTACTTC. Its protein is CASSSAPTPRETQYF.

In nucleotides, the CDR3 is TGTGCCAGCAGCTCGGGACAGCCTGGCGCTGAAGCTTTCTTT. Its translation: CASSSGQPGAEAFF. J is TRBJ1-1 and V is TRBV5-6, with 7 bases lining up with TRBD1. V gave up 3 bases and J gave up 6 bases; unmatched junction bases: 8. The V gene's germline CDR1 is SGHDT and CDR2 YYEEEE. The CDR3 totals 14 residues.

A few counts support this clonotype. The chain couples TRBV18 to TRBJ1-4; 9 bases line up with TRBD1. Losses at the gene ends were 4 bases for V and 6 bases for J; bases not matched to a gene: 6. Per the germline V gene, CDR1 is KGHSH and CDR2 is LQKENI. CDR3 length equals 15 residues. Here the CDR3 reads CASSRRQGVDEKLFF. CDR3 DNA: TGTGCCAGCTCACGCCGACAGGGGGTGGATGAAAAACTGTTTTTT.

This chain links TRBV14 with TRBJ2-5; 8 nucleotides line up with TRBD1. The CDR3 totals 19 residues. CDR1 is SGHDN and CDR2 is FVKESK in the germline V gene. The junction had 16 bases not matched to a gene; V was cut back by 0 bases and J by 4 bases. The CDR3 DNA reads TGTGCCAGCAGCCAAGAGGAAAAAGGGACAGGCTCTTGGGGAGAGACCCAGTACTTC. Amino acids: CASSQEEKGTGSWGETQYF.

This chain links TRBV25-1 with TRBJ1-1; D perhaps matches TRBD1 (5 bases). Germline V gene lookup returns CDR1 MGHDK and CDR2 SYGVNS. This CDR3 is built from 13 residues. Trimming took 5 bases from V and 11 from J, leaving 18 bases between them. The CDR3 DNA sequence: TGTGCCAGCAGTAGCCGGGACCTGGGGCCTGCTTTCTTT. This translates into CASSSRDLGPAFF.

This clonotype was detected only a few times. The chain combines TRBV18 with TRBJ2-1; D might be TRBD1 or TRBD2, each matching 5 bases. CDR1 and CDR2 (germline): KGHSH, LQKENI. With 0 bases removed from V and 5 bases from J, the gap between germline ends came to 11 bases. This CDR3 comprises 15 residues. This chain's CDR3 is CASSPPGVRHNEQFF. CDR3 bases: TGTGCCAGCTCACCACCGGGGGTGAGGCACAATGAGCAGTTCTTC. Variable domain in full (rest from reference TRBV18 and TRBJ2-1): NAGVMQNPRHLVRRRGQEARLRCSPMKGHSHVYWYRQLPEEGLKFMVYLQKENIIDESGMPKERFSAEFPKEGPSILRIQQVVRGDSAAYFCASSPPGVRHNEQFFGPGTRLTVL.

The chain combines TRBV6-5 with TRBJ2-2; perhaps TRBD1 as D (6 bases). The CDR3 has 16 residues. Germline-derived CDR1 and CDR2 are MNHEY and SVGAGI. The V end lost 2 bases, the J end lost 3 bases, and 13 bases lay between the germline ends. DNA for the CDR3: TGTGCCAGCAGTTACACCTTCAACAGGGACACCGGGGAGCTGTTTTTT. Protein: CASSYTFNRDTGELFF.

This clonotype was seen a few times. The chain is built from TRBV6-5 and TRBJ1-2; no clear D gene. The germline V gene encodes CDR1 MNHEY and CDR2 SVGAGI. V was clipped by 6 bases and J by 1 base, with 15 bases between them. This CDR3 is built from 15 residues. CDR3 amino acids: CASRGGSEGNYGYTF. In nucleotides, the CDR3 is TGTGCCAGCAGAGGAGGGTCGGAGGGTAACTATGGCTACACCTTC.

This clonotype was seen only a few times. The chain recombines TRBV6-1 with TRBJ2-2; D remains unclear. CDR1 is MNHNS, CDR2 SASEGT, per germline. Deletions cut 5 bases from V and 7 bases from J, with 20 bases between. The length of the CDR3 is 16 residues. For the CDR3, the DNA is TGTGCCAGCAGTCCGGAGTGGTCGACGGGTGTCGGGGAGCTGTTTTTT. Its protein is CASSPEWSTGVGELFF.

CDR3 DNA: TGCAGTGCTAGAGATTCCTCAGCGGGAGGGCTATCCTACAATGAGCAGTTCTTC. Translated, it gives CSARDSSAGGLSYNEQFF. The chain is built from TRBV20-1 and TRBJ2-1; 10 bases fit TRBD2. The CDR3 spans 18 residues. Germline values: CDR1 DFQATT, CDR2 SNEGSKA (reference sequence). The ends lost 0 bases at V and 1 base at J; junction bases unmatched: 9.

The chain is built from TRBV9 and TRBJ1-1; D gene ambiguous. The ends were cut back, 0 bases at V and 10 bases at J, with 16 bases in the middle. CDR1 is SGDLS, CDR2 YYNGEE, per germline. This CDR3 is 14 amino acids long. The CDR3 DNA follows: TGTGCCAGCAGCGTAGGAAAGAGCGGTCCCCGAGCTTTCTTT. This encodes CASSVGKSGPRAFF. Combining the CDR3 with reference TRBV9 and TRBJ1-1 gives the whole variable domain DSGVTQTPKHLITATGQRVTLRCSPRSGDLSVYWYQQSLDQGLQFLIQYYNGEERAKGNILERFSAQQFPDLHSELNLSSLELGDSALYFCASSVGKSGPRAFFGQGTRLTVV.

This clonotype was counted between two and nine times. The V and J genes are TRBV27 and TRBJ2-1, with no clear D. The CDR3 spans 15 residues. The germline V and J ends were trimmed by 2 bases and 3 bases, with 11 bases remaining between them. Germline V CDR1 and CDR2: MNHEY, SMNVEV (reference sequence). CDR3 region: CASSLHGQVYNEQFF. The CDR3 region has the DNA TGTGCCAGCAGTTTACATGGTCAGGTCTACAATGAGCAGTTCTTC.

This clonotype was observed at least ten times. The chain is built from TRBV5-4 and TRBJ2-2, with D perhaps matching TRBD1 or TRBD2 (5 bases each). Germline V CDR1 and CDR2: SGHNT, YYREEE (reference sequence). V was cut by 0 bases and J by 4 bases, with 16 bases left in between. CDR3 length equals 17 residues. The CDR3 is CASSLDLAGSSTGELFF. The DNA of the CDR3 is TGTGCCAGCAGCTTGGACTTGGCAGGGAGTAGCACCGGGGAGCTGTTTTTT.

Note on this clonotype: The junction does not match germline at one end; this may be a read error. The CDR3 coding sequence is TGTGCCAGCAGCCTAGCTATGGGAGGGGTGTACACTGAAGCTTTCTTT. Residues: CASSLAMGGVYTEAFF. The chain combines TRBV7-8 with TRBJ1-1; a weak D match, TRBD1 (5 bases). The CDR3 loop spans 16 amino acids. Per germline, CDR1 SGHVS and CDR2 FQNEAQ.

In its sample, this clonotype was seen a few times. The chain couples TRBV20-1 to TRBJ2-3; tentatively, D is TRBD2 (5 bases). CDR1 DFQATT and CDR2 SNEGSKA come from the germline V gene (reference sequence). Trimming took 6 bases from V and 2 from J, leaving 15 bases between them. This CDR3 region has 14 residues. The CDR3 loop reads CSAPVGLTTDTQYF. The CDR3 DNA reads as TGCAGTGCCCCGGTAGGACTTACCACAGATACGCAGTATTTT.

The chain has TRBV24-1 and TRBJ2-7; D uncertain. The CDR3 totals 15 residues. Germline V gene data show CDR1 as KGHDR and CDR2 as SFDVKD. V was cut by 7 bases and J by 5 bases, with 20 bases left in between. CDR3 residues: CATSPNRAQSNEQYV. Written as DNA, the CDR3 is TGTGCCACCAGCCCCAATCGAGCTCAATCCAACGAGCAGTACGTC.

The chain joins TRBV12-3 or TRBV12-4 to TRBJ2-5; D is possibly TRBD1 (6 bases). The V and J ends lost 1 base and 5 bases respectively, with 26 bases between them. CDR3 length: 19 residues. CDR3 nucleotides: TGTGCCAGCAGTTTAGTACCACGCCAGGGGAAGAGGCGTTCGGAGACCCAGTACTTC. Encoded protein: CASSLVPRQGKRRSETQYF.

The chain uses TRBV5-4 and TRBJ2-3; D uncertain. The CDR3 has 16 residues. V was pared by 0 bases and J by 0 bases, with 11 bases between. The germline V gene encodes CDR1 SGHNT and CDR2 YYREEE (reference sequence). Written as DNA, the CDR3 is TGTGCCAGCAGCTTGGATCCGACACATAGCACAGATACGCAGTATTTT. Its translation is CASSLDPTHSTDTQYF.

Here the CDR3 DNA reads TGTGCCAGCAGCTTTACCGGGACAGGTCGGGTTGAAGCTTTCTTT. Protein product: CASSFTGTGRVEAFF. The chain carries TRBV11-3 and TRBJ1-1, with 8 bases matching TRBD1. Germline V CDR1 and CDR2: SGHNT, YENEEA. The CDR3 has 15 residues. The trim removed 3 bases at V and 7 bases at J, leaving 10 bases unmatched.

The V and J genes are TRBV7-2 and TRBJ2-3, with 8 bases matching TRBD2. Germline trimming cut 1 base from V and 5 bases from J; bases unmatched to any gene: 2. This CDR3 spans 14 amino acids. CDR1 is SGHTA, CDR2 FQGNSA, per germline. The CDR3 reads CASSLGAGGDTQYF. CDR3 sequence (DNA): TGTGCCAGCAGCTTAGGGGCGGGAGGAGATACGCAGTATTTT.

This chain links TRBV12-3 or TRBV12-4 with TRBJ2-1; 10 nucleotides match TRBD2. This CDR3 comprises 13 residues. Trimming at V came to 4 bases and at J to 9 bases, leaving 3 bases not matched to a gene. CDR3 sequence: CASSSSGSFEQFF. Written as DNA, the CDR3 is TGTGCCAGCAGTTCTAGCGGGAGCTTTGAGCAGTTCTTC.

J is TRBJ1-1 and V is TRBV20-1; D not resolved. Per the germline V gene, CDR1 is DFQATT and CDR2 is SNEGSKA (reference sequence). CDR3 length equals 14 residues. V lost 5 bases, J lost 3 bases, and 16 bases lay in between. In DNA form, the CDR3 reads TGCAGTGCTGACCGCCCAGGTTTGTACACTGAAGCTTTCTTT. Encoded protein: CSADRPGLYTEAFF.

The genes are TRBV29-1 and TRBJ1-2; 8 bases are a match to TRBD1. The CDR3 has 12 residues. The ends lost 3 bases at V and 4 bases at J; junction bases unmatched: 1. Germline CDR1 SQVTM, CDR2 ANQGSEA. The chain's CDR3 is CSVETGAYGYTF. For the CDR3, the DNA is TGCAGCGTTGAGACAGGGGCCTATGGCTACACCTTC.

The table lists this clonotype with a few counts. The chain uses TRBV10-3 and TRBJ1-5, with 7 bases aligning to TRBD1. Germline V CDR1 and CDR2: ENHRY, SYGVKD. The CDR3 has 14 amino acids. Unmatched junction bases numbered 5, after V lost 4 bases and J lost 5 bases. The CDR3 DNA reads TGTGCCATCAGTGTTGAGGGGGCGCATCAGCCCCAGCATTTT. It encodes CAISVEGAHQPQHF.

This clonotype was counted only a few times. This chain connects TRBV5-5 to TRBJ2-5; no clear D gene. The CDR3 consists of 14 residues. V was trimmed by 2 bases and J by 5 bases, leaving 13 bases between them. The germline gives CDR1 SGHKS, CDR2 YYEKEE (reference sequence). CDR3 residues: CASSFPPPQETQYF. DNA of the CDR3: TGTGCCAGCAGCTTCCCTCCCCCTCAGGAGACCCAGTACTTC.

This chain joins TRBV20-1 and TRBJ1-2, with D uncertain. Germline V gene data show CDR1 as DFQATT and CDR2 as SNEGSKA (reference sequence). The CDR3 runs 13 residues. V was cut by 3 bases and J by 1 base, with 9 bases left in between. CDR3 in DNA: TGCAGTGCTAGGACGCAGAATAACTATGGCTACACCTTC. Protein: CSARTQNNYGYTF.

This chain joins TRBV9 and TRBJ1-2, with 7 bases fitting TRBD1. The germline V gene encodes CDR1 SGDLS and CDR2 YYNGEE. This CDR3 has 16 residues. Trimming removed 0 bases from V and 1 base from J; junction bases left unmatched: 6. The CDR3 DNA is TGTGCCAGCAGCGTAGCTCCGGACAGGAATAACTATGGCTACACCTTC. This sequence encodes CASSVAPDRNNYGYTF.

V usage is TRBV4-3 and J usage is TRBJ1-2; D gene unclear. This CDR3 contains 13 residues. Germline V CDR1 and CDR2: LGHNA, YSLEER. V lost 4 bases, J lost 8 bases, and 14 bases lay in between. CDR3 loop: CASSRYAGDGYTF. Written as DNA, the CDR3 is TGCGCCAGCAGCCGGTACGCTGGCGACGGCTACACCTTC.